The clone carrying this TCR beta chain was seen a few times. What it recognizes is unknown. Based on CD45RO/CCR7/CD25/CD127/CD95/CD27, CD4+ regulatory, stem cell-like memory, naive and central memory cells were sorted. Purity exceeded 98% in all sorted populations. All of the isolated RNA was reverse transcribed, so expressed TCRB transcripts were sequenced. Data came from immunoSEQ multiplex PCR; TCRdb stores just in-frame clones and leaves some out. The sample includes approximately 600,000 clones, under 15% of them seen just once. The data originate from a study of beta chain features in type 1 diabetes. General study results and limits: TCRB CDR3 length was moderately but significantly reduced in all four CD4+ subsets of Type 1 diabetes patients. Naive, central memory and Treg TCRB repertoires appeared more alike in patients than in healthy donors.

Germline values: CDR1 MNHEY, CDR2 SVGAGI. V gave up 2 bases and J gave up 4 bases; unmatched junction bases: 2. This CDR3 contains 14 residues. This receptor was taken from a man aged 25 to 45 with type 1 diabetes. The rearrangement links TRBV6-5 to TRBJ2-5; 9 nucleotides agree with TRBD1. The material sequenced was naive CD4+ T cells from blood. The CDR3 sequence is CASSYGTGRETQYF. In DNA form, the CDR3 reads TGTGCCAGCAGTTACGGGACAGGGAGAGAGACCCAGTACTTC.